These 18 T cell receptor beta chains came from one sample sequenced in a study of Ad26.COV2.S vaccination and SARS-CoV-2 variants. As to treatment: around 19 received Ad26.COV2.S at low or high dose, single or two shots; 5 received placebo; per-sample allocation not given. The investigators took samples on day 63 after the first vaccine or placebo injection. Data came from immunoSEQ multiplex PCR; TCRdb stores just in-frame clones and leaves some out. The repertoire holds hundreds of thousands of clones, with about 89% as singletons. The sample in question was peripheral blood, obtained in a trial of Ad26.COV2.S vaccine versus placebo. These receptors came from a person aged 18-60 years who received the Ad26.COV2.S COVID-19 vaccine or a placebo.

The genes are TRBV5-1 and TRBJ2-7; maybe TRBD1 (5 bases). Germline V gene lookup returns CDR1 SGHRS and CDR2 YFSETQ. CDR3 length: 15 residues. V was cut by 1 base and J by 2 bases, with 13 bases left in between. CDR3 loop: CASSLRGHPTYEQYF. The CDR3 DNA is TGCGCCAGCAGCTTGAGGGGTCATCCTACCTACGAGCAGTACTTC.

The chain links TRBV5-1 to TRBJ1-2; D is unclear. The CDR3 totals 14 residues. Germline assignment: CDR1 SGHRS and CDR2 YFSETQ. V was trimmed by 0 bases and J by 7 bases, leaving 13 bases between them. CDR3 nucleotides: TGCGCCAGCAGCTTGGAGGTTAACGGTATTGGCTACACCTTC. This codes for CASSLEVNGIGYTF.

The chain couples TRBV2 to TRBJ2-1, with D tentatively TRBD2 (5 bases). This CDR3 region has 15 residues. V was pared by 1 base and J by 0 bases, with 7 bases between. The germline V gene encodes CDR1 SNHLY and CDR2 FYNNEI. The CDR3 DNA reads TGTGCCAGCAGTGAAGAAGGGAGCTCCTACAATGAGCAGTTCTTC. Encoded protein: CASSEEGSSYNEQFF.

The V call is TRBV2, the J call TRBJ1-4; D is ambiguous. The V gene's germline CDR1 is SNHLY and CDR2 FYNNEI. This CDR3 spans 14 amino acids. Trimming left V 3 bases short and J 3 bases short, with 8 bases between. The CDR3 here is CASSDHNANEKLFF. CDR3 DNA sequence: TGTGCCAGCAGTGACCACAACGCTAATGAAAAACTGTTTTTT.

This clone was seen more than once but under ten times. The chain has TRBV25-1 and TRBJ1-5; D unclear. The CDR3 contains 12 residues. In germline, CDR1 is MGHDK, CDR2 SYGVNS. V was trimmed by 5 bases and J by 4 bases, leaving 6 bases between them. For the CDR3, the DNA is TGTGCCAGCAGTACGGGGAATCAGCCCCAGCATTTT. This gives the protein CASSTGNQPQHF.

The sample holds one count of this clone. J is TRBJ2-3 and V is TRBV10-3, with unresolved D. Germline V gene lookup returns CDR1 ENHRY and CDR2 SYGVKD. The CDR3 totals 15 residues. Trimming pared 0 bases from V and 2 bases from J, leaving 9 bases between. CDR3 coding DNA: TGTGCCATCAGTGAGTCGCGGCGAAACACAGATACGCAGTATTTT. Protein product: CAISESRRNTDTQYF.

The chain employs TRBV29-1 and TRBJ2-1, with 8 bases lining up with TRBD2. Trimming took 5 bases from V and 4 from J; bases not matched to a gene: 7. The germline gives CDR1 SQVTM, CDR2 ANQGSEA. The CDR3 is 14 amino acids. This CDR3 reads CSVSLTSGYNEQFF. Written as DNA, the CDR3 is TGCAGCGTTTCGTTAACTAGCGGTTACAATGAGCAGTTCTTC.

V usage is TRBV6-4 and J usage is TRBJ2-5, with D uncertain. The ends were cut back, 7 bases at V and 1 base at J, with 13 bases in the middle. Germline V CDR1 and CDR2: MRHNA, SNTAGT. The length of the CDR3 is 14 residues. CDR3 coding DNA: TGTGCCAGCAAAAACGTATTTAGCCAAGAGACCCAGTACTTC. It encodes CASKNVFSQETQYF.

The chain is built from TRBV5-1 and TRBJ1-5; 7 bases are a match to TRBD1. The germline V gene encodes CDR1 SGHRS and CDR2 YFSETQ. J lost 6 bases, V lost 3 bases, and 6 bases had no gene match. The CDR3 runs 14 residues. The DNA for the CDR3 is TGCGCCAGCAGCTCAACAGGGGAGGGTCAGCCCCAGCATTTT. Protein sequence: CASSSTGEGQPQHF.

The chain uses TRBV4-2 and TRBJ2-5; D uncertain. Trimming took 1 base from V and 4 from J, leaving 1 base between them. The CDR3 covers 11 residues. Germline values: CDR1 LGHNA, CDR2 YNFKEQ. CDR3 region: CASSQAETQYF. CDR3 DNA sequence: TGTGCCAGCAGCCAAGCAGAGACCCAGTACTTC.

This rearrangement joins TRBV11-2 to TRBJ2-4; D is possibly TRBD1 or TRBD2 (6 bases each). The CDR3 totals 12 residues. V was shortened by 4 bases and J by 9 bases, with 10 bases between the two germline ends. From germline, CDR1 is SGHAT and CDR2 FQNNGV. DNA of the CDR3: TGTGCCAGCAGCTCGGGGGCAAGCATTCAGTACTTC. It codes for CASSSGASIQYF. Full variable domain (rest looked up from reference TRBV11-2 and TRBJ2-4): EAGVAQSPRYKIIEKRQSVAFWCNPISGHATLYWYQQILGQGPKLLIQFQNNGVVDDSQLPKDRFSAERLKGVDSTLKIQPAKLEDSAVYLCASSSGASIQYFGAGTRLSVL.

The J gene is TRBJ2-7, the V gene TRBV30; 7 bases map to TRBD2. Germline assignment: CDR1 GTSNPN and CDR2 SVGIG (reference sequence). This CDR3 contains 15 residues. The V and J ends lost 5 bases and 1 base, in that order; junction bases with no gene match: 11. CDR3 loop: CAWSRPASGSYEQYF. The CDR3 DNA follows: TGTGCCTGGTCTCGGCCGGCTAGCGGATCCTACGAGCAGTACTTC.

The chain is built from TRBV7-2 and TRBJ2-1; D tentatively fits TRBD1 or TRBD2 (5 bases each). The ends were cut back, 5 bases at V and 3 bases at J, with 14 bases in the middle. This CDR3 spans 15 amino acids. Germline values: CDR1 SGHTA, CDR2 FQGNSA. The DNA for the CDR3 is TGTGCCAGCAGCCCCATTCTTGGGGGCTACAATGAGCAGTTCTTC. Translating it yields CASSPILGGYNEQFF.

The chain is built from TRBV11-3 and TRBJ2-7, with 7 bases identical to TRBD1. The CDR3 has 14 amino acids. J was trimmed by 6 bases and V by 3 bases; bases with no gene match: 8. The V gene's germline CDR1 is SGHNT and CDR2 YENEEA. CDR3 residues: CASSFTGEFGEQYF. The CDR3, as DNA: TGTGCCAGCAGCTTCACAGGGGAATTCGGCGAGCAGTACTTC.

The chain combines TRBV5-1 with TRBJ2-7; 7 bases are a match to TRBD1. This CDR3 comprises 13 residues. J gave up 5 bases and V 2 bases, and 4 bases lay outside the gene matches. In germline, CDR1 is SGHRS, CDR2 YFSETQ. The CDR3 region has the DNA TGCGCCAGCAGCTTACAGGGGTTCCACGAGCAGTACTTC. It specifies CASSLQGFHEQYF.

The chain joins TRBV15 to TRBJ2-7; possibly TRBD1 or TRBD2 for D (5 bases each). Germline CDR1 LNHNV, CDR2 YYDKDF (reference sequence). The CDR3 consists of 13 residues. V was shortened by 1 base and J by 4 bases, with 8 bases between the two germline ends. In DNA, the CDR3 is TGTGCCACCAGCAGAGGGGGGAGTTACGAGCAGTACTTC. Protein: CATSRGGSYEQYF. The full variable domain, rest sourced from reference TRBV15 and TRBJ2-7, is DAMVIQNPRYQVTQFGKPVTLSCSQTLNHNVMYWYQQKSSQAPKLLFHYYDKDFNNEADTPDNFQSRRPNTSFCFLDIRSPGLGDTAMYLCATSRGGSYEQYFGPGTRLTVT.

This chain uses TRBV7-8 with TRBJ2-1; TRBD2 matches at 8 bases. CDR3 length equals 16 residues. Unmatched junction bases numbered 9, after V lost 2 bases and J lost 6 bases. From germline, CDR1 is SGHVS and CDR2 FQNEAQ. CDR3 protein: CASSLWSGSSSNEQFF. CDR3 DNA: TGTGCCAGCAGCTTATGGAGCGGGAGTAGTAGCAATGAGCAGTTCTTC.

This chain uses TRBV6-2 or TRBV6-3 with TRBJ1-6; perhaps TRBD1 as D (6 bases). CDR1 MNHEY and CDR2 SVGEGT come from the germline V gene. The length of the CDR3 is 15 residues. The V gene lost 6 bases and the J gene lost 8 bases, with 17 bases spanning the gap. CDR3 nucleotide sequence: TGTGCCAGCAGCTCGGTACAGGGTTCGCATTCACCCCTCCACTTT. Translating gives CASSSVQGSHSPLHF.